This T cell receptor beta chain was retrieved from a study of T-cell memory formation after mild COVID-19. As for the study in general: TCR clusters showed largely donor specificity. Overall study results and limits: Balance between CD4 and CD8 was seen in clones contracting day 15 to 85, and a CD4+ lean was seen in later expanders.

Details on this clonotype: Its antigen is not identified.

The CDR3 covers 15 residues. Germline assignment: CDR1 ENHRY and CDR2 SYGVKD. J lost 8 bases, V lost 8 bases, and 10 bases had no gene match. One entry per CDR3 protein, called by TCRdb with MiXCR from the 5' RACE reads. The repertoire includes under 70,000 distinct CDR3 sequences, around 10% of them detected once, and around 1.1% sits in the top ten. The clonotype was recovered from a man aged 18 to 29 who had mild COVID-19 (a few samples of this study predate the infection). Cell type and time point are not known. The specimen sequenced was PBMCs or a T cell subset sorted from them (not recorded which). The J gene is TRBJ1-6, the V gene TRBV10-3; TRBD1 matches 9 bases. The CDR3 nucleotides are TGTGCCATCGCGGGGGGGACAGGGAGGCATTCACCCCTCCACTTT. It translates to CAIAGGTGRHSPLHF.